This T cell receptor (beta chain) comes out of a study of T cells in Graves' hyperthyroidism and ophthalmopathy. As concerns this clonotype: Antigen unknown.

What was amplified from RNA transcripts were TCR beta CDR3 regions. HTBI primers were employed in a first-round RT-PCR of the TCR CDR3. TCRdb fed the multiplex PCR reads into MiXCR, producing one record per CDR3 protein. The table includes roughly 350,000 distinct CDR3 sequences, 14% detected once. Study-level results: Stable hyperthyroidism was separated from ophthalmopathy by a model based on 13 V-J features.

Sequenced input: blood. The source is a woman aged 25 to 39 with Graves' hyperthyroidism.

The DNA of the CDR3 is TGTGCCAACCGTACCTCCTACGGGTCTCGGTACGAGCAGTACTTC. It is translated as CANRTSYGSRYEQYF. This chain links TRBV5-5 with TRBJ2-7; D uncertain. CDR1 is SGHKS and CDR2 is YYEKEE in the germline V gene (reference sequence). The CDR3 loop spans 15 amino acids. V was pared by 9 bases and J by 4 bases, with 23 bases between.